These 30 T cell receptor beta chains were all obtained from the same sample, sequenced in a study of vaccination and CD4 T cells after COVID-19. The Oncomine TCR Beta short-read assay was applied to DNA of cultured CD4+ T cells. From cultured CD4+ T cells, genomic DNA was extracted. Each CDR3 protein is one row after TCRdb ran MiXCR on the PCR reads. The table shows more than 8,500 distinct CDR3 sequences, with approximately 28% occurring only once. Treatment given: 10-day PBMC culture with coronavirus spike peptide pools or control peptides (ViraFEST assay). Those CD4+ T cells from the unexposed donor predate the COVID-19 pandemic (2011-2018). Their target antigens are unknown. Input material: CD4+ T cells from blood, cultured in vitro. These receptors all come from a human donor in good health.

Only a few counts were recorded for this clonotype. The CDR3 region has the DNA TGCAGTGCTCGGGACTTCCAGGGGGCCAAAAACATTCAGTACTTC. As protein: CSARDFQGAKNIQYF. The chain has TRBV20-1 and TRBJ2-4, with D perhaps TRBD1 or TRBD2 (6 bases each). Trimming removed 5 bases at V and 1 base at J, with 15 bases between. The V gene's germline CDR1 is DFQATT and CDR2 SNEGSKA (reference sequence). The CDR3 totals 15 residues.

The chain links TRBV4-3 to TRBJ1-5, with D possibly being TRBD1 (5 bases). The V end was cut by 0 bases, the J end by 3 bases, with 9 bases between. CDR1 is LGHNA and CDR2 is YSLEER in the germline V gene. The CDR3 is 15 residues long. The CDR3 sequence is CASSQDGGANQPQHF. The CDR3 DNA is TGCGCCAGCAGCCAAGATGGAGGGGCCAATCAGCCCCAGCATTTT.

The chain uses TRBV6-1 and TRBJ1-6, with D uncertain. Germline V gene data show CDR1 as MNHNS and CDR2 as SASEGT. V was cut by 4 bases and J by 9 bases, with 13 bases left in between. The CDR3 loop spans 14 amino acids. The CDR3 here is CASSGGSHPSPLHF. CDR3 DNA sequence: TGTGCCAGCAGTGGAGGCAGCCACCCTTCACCCCTCCACTTT.

The chain combines TRBV7-2 with TRBJ2-5, with D perhaps TRBD1 (6 bases). Germline loops: CDR1 SGHTA, CDR2 FQGNSA. The CDR3 extends over 14 amino acids. Trimming took off 4 bases at V and 4 bases at J, with 13 bases between the two ends. This CDR3 reads CASSSPQGAETQYF. For the CDR3, the DNA is TGTGCCAGCAGCTCCCCACAGGGCGCAGAGACCCAGTACTTC.

V usage is TRBV10-3 and J usage is TRBJ2-3, with TRBD2 identical over 9 bases. Germline V lookup: CDR1 ENHRY, CDR2 SYGVKD. The CDR3 loop spans 14 amino acids. Trimming removed 0 bases from V and 8 bases from J; junction bases left unmatched: 3. The CDR3 region has the DNA TGTGCCATCAGTGAGTCCCTTAGCGGGGGTACGCAGTATTTT. Protein product: CAISESLSGGTQYF.

The chain employs TRBV20-1 and TRBJ1-1, with D possibly being TRBD1 (6 bases). The CDR3 covers 14 residues. Germline lookup yields CDR1 DFQATT and CDR2 SNEGSKA (reference sequence). With 4 bases removed from V and 4 bases from J, the gap between germline ends came to 16 bases. For the CDR3, the DNA is TGCAGTGCTATAGTGGGGGCCTGGGGCACTGAAGCTTTCTTT. It specifies CSAIVGAWGTEAFF.

The chain recombines TRBV7-2 with TRBJ1-5; D is uncertain. Germline V lookup: CDR1 SGHTA, CDR2 FQGNSA. The CDR3 sequence is 14 residues long. V was cut by 1 base and J by 2 bases, with 6 bases left in between. For the CDR3, the DNA is TGTGCCAGCAGCTTAGGGAGGCGCAATCAGCCCCAGCATTTT. Translating it yields CASSLGRRNQPQHF.

This clonotype was counted a few times. V gene TRBV5-1 combines with J gene TRBJ1-1; weak D call: TRBD1 (6 bases). Germline assignment: CDR1 SGHRS and CDR2 YFSETQ. The ends were cut back, 4 bases at V and 4 bases at J, with 17 bases in the middle. This CDR3 region has 15 residues. Here the CDR3 reads CASSTIAGVGTEAFF. The CDR3 DNA sequence: TGCGCCAGCAGCACTATTGCAGGGGTTGGCACTGAAGCTTTCTTT.

The chain uses TRBV28 and TRBJ2-7, with 7 bases that match TRBD2. Trimming removed 6 bases from V and 2 bases from J; junction bases left unmatched: 4. This CDR3 region has 13 residues. The germline V gene encodes CDR1 MDHEN and CDR2 SYDVKM. The DNA of the CDR3 is TGTGCCAGCAGAAGCGGGAACGCCTACGAGCAGTACTTC. Its translation: CASRSGNAYEQYF. Using reference TRBV28 and TRBJ2-7 for the parts outside the CDR3, the full variable domain is DVKVTQSSRYLVKRTGEKVFLECVQDMDHENMFWYRQDPGLGLRLIYFSYDVKMKEKGDIPEGYSVSREKKERFSLILESASTNQTSMYLCASRSGNAYEQYFGPGTRLTVT.

This clonotype was seen a few times. V usage is TRBV2 and J usage is TRBJ2-3; D not certain. CDR3 length equals 13 residues. Germline V CDR1 and CDR2: SNHLY, FYNNEI. Trimming removed 4 bases from V and 4 bases from J, with 9 bases in between. As DNA, the CDR3 is TGTGCCAGCAGTGTGAACCCTCCAGATACGCAGTATTTT. Its translation: CASSVNPPDTQYF. The whole variable domain, filled in from reference TRBV2 and TRBJ2-3, reads EPEVTQTPSHQVTQMGQEVILRCVPISNHLYFYWYRQILGQKVEFLVSFYNNEISEKSEIFDDQFSVERPDGSNFTLKIRSTKLEDSAMYFCASSVNPPDTQYFGPGTRLTVL.

This clonotype was seen a single time. One junction end disagrees with the germline gene, perhaps due to a read error. V gene TRBV19 combines with J gene TRBJ2-5; D is unclear. The germline V gene has CDR1 LNHDA and CDR2 SQIVND (reference sequence). The CDR3 has 13 amino acids. CDR3 nucleotide sequence: TGCCTAAGCCGGACGACGGTAACTGAGACCCAGTACTTC. This gives the protein CLSRTTVTETQYF.

This clonotype was counted only a few times. V gene TRBV18 combines with J gene TRBJ2-3, with 8 bases that match TRBD1. The CDR3 sequence is 14 residues long. V lost 3 bases and J lost 4; bases outside the gene matches: 3. CDR1 is KGHSH and CDR2 is LQKENI in the germline V gene. The CDR3 reads CASSPVQGADTQYF. The CDR3 coding sequence is TGTGCCAGCTCACCGGTACAGGGGGCAGATACGCAGTATTTT.

V and J are TRBV19 and TRBJ2-6; no clear D. V dropped 7 bases and J dropped 0 bases, with 4 bases sitting between them. The length of the CDR3 is 13 residues. The germline V gene encodes CDR1 LNHDA and CDR2 SQIVND (reference sequence). The CDR3 spells CASKGSGANVLTF. Here the CDR3 DNA reads TGTGCCAGTAAAGGCTCTGGGGCCAACGTCCTGACTTTC.

This clonotype occurred a few times. The chain combines TRBV28 with TRBJ2-2; TRBD2 matches 7 bases. The length of the CDR3 is 17 residues. Germline values: CDR1 MDHEN, CDR2 SYDVKM. The junction had 7 bases not matched to a gene; V was cut back by 2 bases and J by 1 base. The CDR3 sequence is CASSLAGLAENTGELFF. The CDR3 DNA follows: TGTGCCAGCAGTTTAGCTGGTCTAGCGGAGAACACCGGGGAGCTGTTTTTT.

Within the sample, this clonotype is medium-sized. The gene calls are TRBV7-3 and TRBJ2-1; 7 bases match TRBD1. The junction had 5 bases not matched to a gene; V was cut back by 4 bases and J by 2 bases. Germline values: CDR1 SGHTA, CDR2 FQGTGA. The CDR3 has 15 amino acids. CDR3 loop: CASSSPGQPYNEQFF. As DNA, the CDR3 is TGTGCCAGCAGCTCCCCGGGACAGCCCTACAATGAGCAGTTCTTC.

CDR3 bases: TGTGCCAGCAAAGGGGTTGGGGGCAATCAGCCCCAGCATTTT. Its translation is CASKGVGGNQPQHF. The chain carries TRBV6-1 and TRBJ1-5; a possible D gene is TRBD1 (5 bases). Germline CDR1 is MNHNS and CDR2 is SASEGT. Trimming removed 7 bases from V and 2 bases from J, with 12 bases in between. The CDR3 sequence is 14 residues long.

The CDR3 DNA reads as TGCAGTGCTAAGGCGAGGGGGGACGCGGGCAAAAACATTCAGTACTTC. This sequence encodes CSAKARGDAGKNIQYF. The chain recombines TRBV20-1 with TRBJ2-4, with D perhaps TRBD1 or TRBD2 (6 bases each). The V gene's germline CDR1 is DFQATT and CDR2 SNEGSKA (reference sequence). This CDR3 has 16 amino acids. V lost 4 bases and J lost 3, with 19 bases in between.

This clonotype was observed a few times. The V call is TRBV7-2, the J call TRBJ2-5, with D perhaps matching TRBD1 (5 bases). From germline, CDR1 is SGHTA and CDR2 FQGNSA. The CDR3 sequence is 13 residues long. V lost 3 bases and J 2 bases, leaving 7 bases between the germline ends. The chain's CDR3 is CASSFNRQETQYF. The CDR3 region has the DNA TGTGCCAGCAGCTTTAACAGGCAAGAGACCCAGTACTTC.

CDR3 sequence: CATSALPTGKGTDTQYF. The CDR3, as DNA: TGTGCCACCAGTGCCTTACCGACAGGGAAGGGCACAGATACGCAGTATTTT. V usage is TRBV24-1 and J usage is TRBJ2-3; 7 bases fit TRBD1. Germline-derived CDR1 and CDR2 are KGHDR and SFDVKD. This CDR3 contains 17 residues. Trimming removed 5 bases from V and 1 base from J; junction bases left unmatched: 11.

This clonotype has a handful of counts. The CDR3 DNA follows: TGTGCCAGCATTAGTCAGCGCTCCTATAATTCACCCCTCCACTTT. It translates to CASISQRSYNSPLHF. The chain carries TRBV6-1 and TRBJ1-6; D call uncertain. Trimming stripped 7 bases from V and 0 bases from J, with 10 bases between. The CDR3 length is 15 residues. The germline V gene has CDR1 MNHNS and CDR2 SASEGT.

This clonotype was seen a handful of times. The chain has TRBV6-2 or TRBV6-3 and TRBJ2-2, with 10 bases lining up with TRBD2. CDR3 length: 15 amino acids. After removal of 6 bases from V and 7 bases from J, the junction contained 8 bases not matched to a gene. Per the germline V gene, CDR1 is MNHEY and CDR2 is SVGEGT. The CDR3, as DNA: TGTGCCAGCAGACCTAGCGGGAGCTATGGCGGGGAGCTGTTTTTT. Translation: CASRPSGSYGGELFF.

The gene calls are TRBV6-2 or TRBV6-3 and TRBJ2-7; 7 bases are a match to TRBD1. Unmatched junction bases numbered 6, after V lost 4 bases and J lost 0 bases. The CDR3 sequence is 15 residues long. CDR1 MNHEY and CDR2 SVGEGT come from the germline V gene. The DNA of the CDR3 is TGTGCCAGCAGTTTTTCGGACAGGCACTCCTACGAGCAGTACTTC. This codes for CASSFSDRHSYEQYF.

The rearrangement uses TRBV7-2 and TRBJ1-2; 8 positions match TRBD1. The CDR3 sequence is 15 residues long. The junction had 11 bases not matched to a gene; V was cut back by 5 bases and J by 6 bases. The germline V gene has CDR1 SGHTA and CDR2 FQGNSA. The chain's CDR3 is CASSTGQGREDGYTF. The CDR3 DNA follows: TGTGCCAGCAGCACCGGACAGGGTAGGGAGGATGGCTACACCTTC.

The chain couples TRBV12-3 or TRBV12-4 to TRBJ2-1; D might be TRBD2 (5 bases). The V and J ends lost 6 bases and 5 bases respectively, with 11 bases between them. This CDR3 contains 13 residues. The CDR3 protein is CASRPRGDNEQFF. The DNA for the CDR3 is TGTGCCAGCAGGCCTCGGGGAGACAATGAGCAGTTCTTC.

The sample holds a few counts of this clonotype. V is TRBV20-1 and J is TRBJ2-7; D call uncertain. Germline V lookup: CDR1 DFQATT, CDR2 SNEGSKA (reference sequence). V lost 5 bases and J 6 bases, leaving 20 bases between the germline ends. There are 14 residues in the CDR3. CDR3 nucleotides: TGCAGTGCTTCCCGGAGCGCGGTAGGGTCCGAGCAGTACTTC. Translating gives CSASRSAVGSEQYF.

In its sample, this clonotype was seen a few times. The V gene is TRBV6-1, the J gene TRBJ1-6, with 8 positions matching TRBD1. Germline lookup yields CDR1 MNHNS and CDR2 SASEGT. The length of the CDR3 is 13 residues. J was trimmed by 8 bases and V by 8 bases; bases with no gene match: 5. CDR3 sequence reads: CASQRDRHSPLHF. The CDR3 DNA sequence: TGTGCCAGCCAAAGGGACAGGCATTCACCCCTCCACTTT.

V gene TRBV11-2 combines with J gene TRBJ2-7; D might be TRBD1 (5 bases). Trimming left V 2 bases short and J 5 bases short, with 10 bases between. The CDR3 has 13 residues. Germline V gives CDR1 SGHAT, CDR2 FQNNGV. DNA for the CDR3: TGTGCCAGCAGCTTAATCGGACAAAACGAGCAGTACTTC. It is translated as CASSLIGQNEQYF. The full variable domain, completed using reference TRBV11-2 and TRBJ2-7, is EAGVAQSPRYKIIEKRQSVAFWCNPISGHATLYWYQQILGQGPKLLIQFQNNGVVDDSQLPKDRFSAERLKGVDSTLKIQPAKLEDSAVYLCASSLIGQNEQYFGPGTRLTVT.

J is TRBJ2-7 and V is TRBV28; no clear D gene. Trimming took 8 bases from V and 3 from J, leaving 11 bases between them. Germline V CDR1 and CDR2: MDHEN, SYDVKM. There are 12 residues in the CDR3. The CDR3 DNA sequence: TGTGCCAGCGGTCGGACGGTCTACGAGCAGTACTTC. It specifies CASGRTVYEQYF. The full variable domain, completed using reference TRBV28 and TRBJ2-7, is DVKVTQSSRYLVKRTGEKVFLECVQDMDHENMFWYRQDPGLGLRLIYFSYDVKMKEKGDIPEGYSVSREKKERFSLILESASTNQTSMYLCASGRTVYEQYFGPGTRLTVT.

J is TRBJ2-3 and V is TRBV4-3; D is uncertain. V lost 4 bases and J lost 1, with 9 bases in between. CDR1 LGHNA and CDR2 YSLEER come from the germline V gene. This CDR3 is 14 amino acids long. For the CDR3, the DNA is TGCGCCAGCAGCCCGGGCGGCGGCACAGATACGCAGTATTTT. Translating gives CASSPGGGTDTQYF.

This clonotype was detected a few times. This sequence joins TRBV6-1 and TRBJ1-6; D call uncertain. Germline CDR1 is MNHNS and CDR2 is SASEGT. The CDR3 runs 15 residues. Trimming pared 3 bases from V and 11 bases from J, leaving 17 bases between. CDR3 DNA sequence: TGTGCCAGCAGTGATCCCTCAATGGGAGGGACACCCCTCCACTTT. It codes for CASSDPSMGGTPLHF.